This T cell receptor beta chain was found in a study of blood T cell repertoires in COVID-19. The wider study: Material from acute and convalescent COVID-19 was sourced from the United States, Italy and Spain. T cells, B-cell-depleted T cells, or PBMCs supplied cDNA or gDNA.

The V gene end was trimmed by 8 bases and the J gene end by 7 bases; junction bases not matched to a gene: 4. The CDR3 is 13 amino acids. Germline V gives CDR1 LNHDA, CDR2 SQIVND (reference sequence). In the original analysis: Reference gene primer amplification yielded estimated nucleated cell counts. The method was immunoSEQ multiplex PCR; TCRdb's version includes in-frame clones alone and lacks a portion of them. The V and J calls and clone size are taken from that table; D and trimming were inferred from the DNA. There are about 220,000 clones in the sample; 80% to 90% occur only once, and 4.7% lies in the top ten.

The rearrangement joins TRBV19 to TRBJ1-6; 8 bases are shared with TRBD1. Sequenced sample: peripheral blood. The receptor was isolated from a woman in her 70s with acute or convalescent COVID-19. CDR3: CASQRTGNSPLHF. CDR3 nucleotides: TGTGCCAGTCAGAGGACAGGGAATTCACCCCTCCACTTT.